The clone carrying this T cell receptor beta chain came up a few times. Antigen: not known. This sample was included in a study of T-cell reconstitution after alpha-beta-depleted transplantation in children. General study results and limits: Several hundred expanded graft clones reportedly gave rise to the alpha-beta T cells present about two months after transplant. At day 60, the high TCRbeta diversity found in some patients originated from recipient T cells and thymic progenitors that had survived. Diversity and T-cell counts at one year after transplant derived mostly from new T cells.

This sample's TCRbeta library carried unique molecular identifier barcodes. TCRdb independently ran MiXCR on the PCR reads; one entry per CDR3 protein. In the table there are about 98,000 distinct CDR3 sequences, about 22% of which are singletons. Germline values: CDR1 SGHRS, CDR2 YFSETQ. The CDR3 covers 15 residues. Trimming took 0 bases from V and 3 from J; bases not matched to a gene: 6. The receptor's source is a boy between 2 and 15 years old with acute lymphoblastic leukemia, due to receive a stem cell transplant. V and J are TRBV5-1 and TRBJ2-7, with 7 nucleotides matching TRBD1. Material: PBMCs, obtained before TCRalphabeta/CD19-depleted stem cell transplant. The CDR3 DNA is TGCGCCAGCAGCTTGGAGGCAGGGGGACACTACGAGCAGTACTTC. Encoded protein: CASSLEAGGHYEQYF.